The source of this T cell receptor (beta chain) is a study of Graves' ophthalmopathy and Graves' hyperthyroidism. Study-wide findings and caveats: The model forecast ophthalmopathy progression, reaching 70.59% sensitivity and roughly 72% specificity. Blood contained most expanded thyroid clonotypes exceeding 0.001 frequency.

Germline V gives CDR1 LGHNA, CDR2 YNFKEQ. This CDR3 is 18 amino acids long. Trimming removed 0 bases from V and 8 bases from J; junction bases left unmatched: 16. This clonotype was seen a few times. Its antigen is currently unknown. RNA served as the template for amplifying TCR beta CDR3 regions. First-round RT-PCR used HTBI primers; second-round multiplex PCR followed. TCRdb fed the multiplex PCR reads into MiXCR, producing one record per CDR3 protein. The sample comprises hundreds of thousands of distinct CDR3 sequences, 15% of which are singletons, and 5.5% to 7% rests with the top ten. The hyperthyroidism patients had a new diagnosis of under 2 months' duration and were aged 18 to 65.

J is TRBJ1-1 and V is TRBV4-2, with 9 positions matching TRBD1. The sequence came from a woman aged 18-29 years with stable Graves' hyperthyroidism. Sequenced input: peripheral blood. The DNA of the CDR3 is TGTGCCAGCAGCCAAGACGAATTCCCGGGACAGGGCGTAAACGAAGCTTTCTTT. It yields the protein CASSQDEFPGQGVNEAFF.